The next 9 T cell receptor beta chains were all read from a single sample in a study of blood T cell repertoires in COVID-19. Sequencing was performed with immunoSEQ multiplex PCR; in TCRdb, only in-frame clones are kept and a portion is missing. Of over 150,000 clones in the sample, more than 70% were seen once. Sequenced material: peripheral blood. The receptors derive from a young man with active or convalescent COVID-19.

This chain connects TRBV10-1 to TRBJ2-1; weak D call: TRBD2 (5 bases). Germline lookup yields CDR1 WNHNN and CDR2 SYGVQD (reference sequence). The CDR3 extends over 16 amino acids. The V end lost 0 bases, the J end lost 5 bases, and 14 bases lay between the germline ends. The CDR3 reads CASSESGSGTDNEQFF. CDR3 DNA: TGCGCCAGCAGTGAGTCAGGGAGCGGAACTGACAATGAGCAGTTCTTC.

V usage is TRBV18 and J usage is TRBJ1-4; D call uncertain. The CDR3 is 13 residues long. V shed 3 bases and J shed 8 bases, with 10 bases lying between them. CDR1 is KGHSH, CDR2 LQKENI, per germline. This CDR3 reads CASSPGLGEKLFF. The CDR3 coding sequence is TGTGCCAGCTCACCGGGCTTAGGAGAAAAACTGTTTTTT.

The chain joins TRBV5-1 to TRBJ1-1; possibly TRBD1 for D (6 bases). V was shortened by 4 bases and J by 11 bases, with 15 bases between the two germline ends. Germline V gene data show CDR1 as SGHRS and CDR2 as YFSETQ. This CDR3 spans 12 amino acids. CDR3: CASSLQGLAAFF. In DNA form, the CDR3 reads TGCGCCAGCAGCCTACAGGGTTTGGCGGCTTTCTTT.

V and J are TRBV19 and TRBJ2-7; D is ambiguous. In germline, CDR1 is LNHDA, CDR2 SQIVND (reference sequence). This CDR3 comprises 15 residues. With 0 bases removed from V and 1 base from J, the gap between germline ends came to 10 bases. This CDR3 is CASSIDNTKSYEQYF. CDR3 DNA: TGTGCCAGTAGTATAGATAACACGAAATCCTACGAGCAGTACTTC. The full variable domain, its missing parts supplied by reference TRBV19 and TRBJ2-7, is DGGITQSPKYLFRKEGQNVTLSCEQNLNHDAMYWYRQDPGQGLRLIYYSQIVNDFQKGDIAEGYSVSREKKESFPLTVTSAQKNPTAFYLCASSIDNTKSYEQYFGPGTRLTVT.

This chain connects TRBV7-8 to TRBJ2-1; possible D gene TRBD1, 6 bases. V lost 3 bases to trimming and J lost 10 bases, with 13 bases between them. There are 13 residues in the CDR3. The germline V gene encodes CDR1 SGHVS and CDR2 FQNEAQ. The CDR3 protein is CASSFLGHLEQFF. The CDR3 DNA sequence: TGTGCCAGCAGCTTCCTGGGACATTTGGAGCAGTTCTTC.

The V gene is TRBV4-1, the J gene TRBJ1-1; 7 nucleotides align to TRBD1. This CDR3 spans 14 amino acids. J lost 5 bases, V lost 3 bases, and 6 bases had no gene match. Germline V gives CDR1 MGHRA, CDR2 YSYEKL. The CDR3, as DNA: TGCGCCAGCAGCCAGCCCACAGGGGTGACTGAAGCTTTCTTT. Translating gives CASSQPTGVTEAFF.

The chain links TRBV2 to TRBJ1-5; 7 positions agree with TRBD1. Per the germline V gene, CDR1 is SNHLY and CDR2 is FYNNEI. This CDR3 has 15 residues. With 4 bases clipped from V and 4 bases from J, the junction kept 7 bases outside the gene matches. The CDR3 sequence: CASSVQGRGNQPQHF. The CDR3 bases are TGTGCCAGCAGTGTACAGGGGCGAGGAAATCAGCCCCAGCATTTT.

This clone was picked up one time. The V gene is TRBV12-3 or TRBV12-4, the J gene TRBJ2-5, with 8 bases matching TRBD2. The CDR3 length is 12 residues. The junction had 0 bases not matched to a gene; V was cut back by 4 bases and J by 5 bases. CDR3 sequence reads: CASSSGGETQYF. DNA for the CDR3: TGTGCCAGCAGTTCGGGGGGGGAGACCCAGTACTTC.

In nucleotides, the CDR3 is TGTGCCAGCAGCTCACCGGGGTTGGAGACCCAGTACTTC. This sequence encodes CASSSPGLETQYF. The chain employs TRBV9 and TRBJ2-5, with D tentatively TRBD2 (5 bases). Per germline, CDR1 SGDLS and CDR2 YYNGEE. The CDR3 contains 13 residues. V lost 4 bases and J 5 bases, leaving 12 bases between the germline ends.